The 20 T cell receptor beta chains below come from one sample, sequenced in a study of T cells after somatic rescue of genetic block. Using immunoSEQ multiplex PCR, the repertoire was profiled, and TCRdb retains in-frame clones only, with some absent. The table records 68,000 or so clones, under 95% of them present only once. Specimen: peripheral blood mononuclear cells (PBMCs). These receptors were obtained from a man aged 40-55 years.

This rearrangement joins TRBV15 to TRBJ2-5, with a tentative D call TRBD1 (6 bases). The J call may not be correct, given that the DNA end is closer to TRBJ2-7. The CDR3 is 15 residues long. CDR1 and CDR2 from the germline V gene are LNHNV and YYDKDF (reference sequence). CDR3 DNA sequence: TGTGCCACCAGAGAACCGGACAGCGACTCCTACGAGCAGTACTTC. Its translation: CATREPDSDSYEQYF.

This clone came up once. This chain links TRBV6-5 with TRBJ1-1; D remains ambiguous. Trimming took off 6 bases at V and 7 bases at J, with 18 bases between the two ends. Germline CDR1 is MNHEY and CDR2 is SVGAGI. This CDR3 has 14 amino acids. DNA of the CDR3: TGTGCCAGCAGAGACACAGAGGGCGCGCGTGAAGCTTTCTTT. This gives the protein CASRDTEGAREAFF.

The chain uses TRBV16 and TRBJ1-2; D ambiguous. CDR1 KGHSY and CDR2 FQNENV come from the germline V gene. The CDR3 is made up of 14 amino acids. V was pared by 5 bases and J by 0 bases, with 10 bases between. CDR3 in amino acids: CASSREGANYGYTF. The DNA for the CDR3 is TGTGCCAGCAGCAGAGAAGGAGCTAACTATGGCTACACCTTC.

The chain carries TRBV2 and TRBJ2-1, with D possibly TRBD1 on 5 matching bases. Trimming shortened V by 9 bases and J by 5 bases, and 11 bases separated the two germline ends. From germline, CDR1 is SNHLY and CDR2 FYNNEI. The CDR3 totals 12 residues. The CDR3: CARRGINNEQFF. The CDR3, as DNA: TGTGCCAGAAGGGGAATAAACAATGAGCAGTTCTTC.

The chain carries TRBV5-4 and TRBJ2-5, with TRBD2 identical over 15 bases. The CDR3 runs to 17 residues. V dropped 4 bases and J dropped 4; count of bases not matched to a gene: 8. Germline V CDR1 and CDR2: SGHNT, YYREEE (reference sequence). The DNA for the CDR3 is TGTGCCAGCAGCCCTAGGACTAGCGGGAGGGCCGTAGAGACCCAGTACTTC. It translates to CASSPRTSGRAVETQYF. Complete variable domain (other parts from reference TRBV5-4 and TRBJ2-5): ETGVTQSPTHLIKTRGQQVTLRCSSQSGHNTVSWYQQALGQGPQFIFQYYREEENGRGNFPPRFSGLQFPNYSSELNVNALELDDSALYLCASSPRTSGRAVETQYFGPGTRLLVL.

The gene calls are TRBV7-3 and TRBJ2-3; weak D call: TRBD1 (5 bases). Trimming removed 3 bases at V and 1 base at J, with 8 bases between. Germline V gene sequence: CDR1 SGHTA, CDR2 FQGTGA. The CDR3 runs to 14 residues. The CDR3 loop reads CASSFTGRTDTQYF. CDR3 in DNA: TGTGCCAGCAGCTTTACAGGCCGCACAGATACGCAGTATTTT.

The rearrangement links TRBV7-8 to TRBJ1-3; unclear D gene. This CDR3 contains 15 residues. The ends were cut back, 1 base at V and 2 bases at J, with 9 bases in the middle. Germline CDR1 and CDR2: SGHVS and FQNEAQ. CDR3 bases: TGTGCCAGCAGCTTAGATCACGGGACTGGAAACACCATATATTTT. This translates into CASSLDHGTGNTIYF.

This clone was counted once. This chain uses TRBV5-1 with TRBJ2-7; 9 nucleotides line up with TRBD1. There are 14 residues in the CDR3. Unmatched junction bases numbered 7, after V lost 3 bases and J lost 6 bases. Germline-derived CDR1 and CDR2 are SGHRS and YFSETQ. The CDR3 here is CASSSTGTGSEQYF. The CDR3 nucleotides read TGCGCCAGCAGCTCTACAGGGACAGGGAGCGAGCAGTACTTC.

The chain uses TRBV6-1 and TRBJ2-7; no definite D call. The V gene lost 2 bases and the J gene lost 3 bases, with 8 bases spanning the gap. The germline gives CDR1 MNHNS, CDR2 SASEGT. CDR3 length: 13 residues. The CDR3 protein is CASSEQGNYEQYF. The CDR3 coding sequence is TGTGCCAGCAGTGAACAAGGGAACTACGAGCAGTACTTC.

This chain joins TRBV7-9 and TRBJ1-5; D not certain. V was shortened by 1 base and J by 9 bases, with 7 bases between the two germline ends. Germline CDR1 is SEHNR and CDR2 is FQNEAQ (reference sequence). The CDR3 totals 12 residues. CDR3 nucleotides: TGTGCCAGCAGCTTAGGTTCGGGGCCCCAGCATTTT. This codes for CASSLGSGPQHF. The variable domain in full, completed from reference TRBV7-9 and TRBJ1-5, reads DTGVSQNPRHKITKRGQNVTFRCDPISEHNRLYWYRQTLGQGPEFLTYFQNEAQLEKSRLLSDRFSAERPKGSFSTLEIQRTEQGDSAMYLCASSLGSGPQHFGDGTRLSIL.

V gene TRBV27 combines with J gene TRBJ2-5, with no clear D. Trimming cost V 1 base and J 3 bases, with 6 bases left between them. The CDR3 is 13 residues long. The germline V gene has CDR1 MNHEY and CDR2 SMNVEV (reference sequence). CDR3 protein: CASSLLGEETQYF. In DNA, the CDR3 is TGTGCCAGCAGTTTATTAGGAGAAGAGACCCAGTACTTC.

CDR3 in amino acids: CASRRDRNSPLHF. In DNA, the CDR3 is TGTGCCAGCAGACGGGACAGAAATTCACCCCTCCACTTT. The rearrangement joins TRBV6-6 to TRBJ1-6; 7 bases map to TRBD1. From germline, CDR1 is MNHNY and CDR2 SVGAGI (reference sequence). After removal of 6 bases from V and 7 bases from J, the junction contained 3 bases not matched to a gene. The CDR3 contains 13 residues.

This sequence joins TRBV27 and TRBJ2-6; D remains ambiguous. The CDR3 runs to 15 residues. Between the trimmed V and J ends, which lost 6 bases and 0 bases, there was a span of 9 bases. The germline V gene has CDR1 MNHEY and CDR2 SMNVEV (reference sequence). The CDR3 DNA sequence: TGTGCCAGCAGGAAACACGGCTCTGGGGCCAACGTCCTGACTTTC. Translating it yields CASRKHGSGANVLTF.

The chain is built from TRBV23-1 and TRBJ2-2, with a weak D call TRBD1 (6 bases). TRBV23-1 is an ORF for which the function is uncertain. CDR3 size: 20 residues. The V end lost 6 bases, the J end lost 4 bases, and 30 bases lay between the germline ends. The CDR3 loop is CASSRDNRSIRGPGTGELFF. In nucleotides, the CDR3 is TGCGCCAGCAGCCGAGACAATCGATCGATCAGGGGCCCCGGCACCGGGGAGCTGTTTTTT.

The chain is built from TRBV6-5 and TRBJ1-5; D might be TRBD1 (6 bases). Trimming took 5 bases from V and 7 from J, leaving 18 bases between them. Looked up from germline, CDR1 is MNHEY and CDR2 is SVGAGI. CDR3 length: 15 residues. The CDR3 here is CASSRSSGVGQPQHF. DNA for the CDR3: TGTGCCAGCAGTCGATCCTCAGGGGTAGGGCAGCCCCAGCATTTT.

Details on this clone: A junction boundary mismatches the germline segment, possibly from a read error. DNA for the CDR3: TGTGCCGGGAGGGGGGGGAGCAATCAGCCCCAGCATTTT. Encoded protein: CAGRGGSNQPQHF. The V call is TRBV30, the J call TRBJ1-5, with TRBD1 as a possible D gene (6 bases). The CDR3 consists of 13 residues. The V gene's germline CDR1 is GTSNPN and CDR2 SVGIG (reference sequence).

The chain links TRBV19 to TRBJ1-2; no reliable D call. Trimming removed 4 bases at V and 0 bases at J, with 12 bases between. This CDR3 comprises 15 residues. The V gene's germline CDR1 is LNHDA and CDR2 SQIVND (reference sequence). The CDR3 reads CASSTSTAANYGYTF. The CDR3, as DNA: TGTGCCAGTAGTACGTCAACAGCCGCTAACTATGGCTACACCTTC.

With respect to this clone: This specimen includes other DNA sequences encoding the same CDR3. This chain connects TRBV5-1 to TRBJ2-6; tentatively, D is TRBD2 (5 bases). CDR3 size: 15 residues. The germline CDR1 and CDR2 sequences are SGHRS and YFSETQ. Trimming removed 0 bases from V and 4 bases from J, with 8 bases in between. In nucleotides, the CDR3 is TGCGCCAGCAGCTTGGGCGGGTCCGGGGCCAACGTCCTGACTTTC. This codes for CASSLGGSGANVLTF. Using reference TRBV5-1 and TRBJ2-6 for the parts outside the CDR3, the full variable domain is KAGVTQTPRYLIKTRGQQVTLSCSPISGHRSVSWYQQTPGQGLQFLFEYFSETQRNKGNFPGRFSGRQFSNSRSEMNVSTLELGDSALYLCASSLGGSGANVLTFGAGSRLTVL.

This clone was picked up one time. This sequence joins TRBV27 and TRBJ1-2, with D perhaps TRBD1 (5 bases). V shed 5 bases and J shed 2 bases, with 21 bases lying between them. Germline lookup yields CDR1 MNHEY and CDR2 SMNVEV (reference sequence). This CDR3 comprises 17 residues. The CDR3 region has the DNA TGTGCCAGCAGTCCAGGGACCGCGGACCGGTGGAACTATGGCTACACCTTC. Encoded protein: CASSPGTADRWNYGYTF.

This clone has a single count. The chain links TRBV4-3 to TRBJ2-2; 9 positions agree with TRBD2. Unmatched junction bases numbered 7, after V lost 4 bases and J lost 1 base. Germline CDR1 is LGHNA and CDR2 is YSLEER. The CDR3 spans 17 residues. CDR3 nucleotide sequence: TGCGCCAGCAGCCCTCGACTAGCGGCTATGAACACCGGGGAGCTGTTTTTT. Its protein is CASSPRLAAMNTGELFF.